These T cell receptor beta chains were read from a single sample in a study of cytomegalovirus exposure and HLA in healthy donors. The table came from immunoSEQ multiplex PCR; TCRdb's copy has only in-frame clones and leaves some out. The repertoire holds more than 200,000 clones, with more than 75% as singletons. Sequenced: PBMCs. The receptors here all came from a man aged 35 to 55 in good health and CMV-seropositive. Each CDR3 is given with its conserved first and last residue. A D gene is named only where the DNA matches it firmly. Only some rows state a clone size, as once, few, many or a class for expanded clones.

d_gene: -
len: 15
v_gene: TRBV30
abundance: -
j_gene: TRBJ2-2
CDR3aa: CAWWGSNANTGELFF
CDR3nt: TGTGCCTGGTGGGGCAGCAACGCGAACACCGGGGAGCTGTTTTTT

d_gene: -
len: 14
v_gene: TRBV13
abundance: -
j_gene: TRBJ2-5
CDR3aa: CASSTGLPQETQYF
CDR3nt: TGTGCCAGCAGCACCGGACTGCCTCAAGAGACCCAGTACTTC

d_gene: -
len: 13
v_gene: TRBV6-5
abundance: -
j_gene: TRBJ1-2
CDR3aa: CASSYSGGYGYTF
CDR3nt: TGTGCCAGCAGTTACTCAGGGGGCTATGGCTACACCTTC

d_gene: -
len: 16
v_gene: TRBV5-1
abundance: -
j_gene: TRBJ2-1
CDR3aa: CASKFQAGGSYNEQFF
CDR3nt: TGCGCCAGCAAGTTTCAAGCGGGCGGCTCCTACAATGAGCAGTTCTTC

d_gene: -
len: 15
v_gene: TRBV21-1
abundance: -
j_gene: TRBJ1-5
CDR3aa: CASNLIDSYNQPQHF
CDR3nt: TGTGCCAGCAACCTCATCGACAGCTACAATCAGCCCCAGCATTTT

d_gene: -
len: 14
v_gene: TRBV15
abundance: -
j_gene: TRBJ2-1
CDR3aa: CATNNDSNLNEQFF
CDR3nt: TGTGCCACAAATAATGACAGTAACCTCAATGAGCAGTTCTTC

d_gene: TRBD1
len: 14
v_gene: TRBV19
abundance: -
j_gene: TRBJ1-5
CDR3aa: CASSIGQGEQPQHF
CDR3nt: TGTGCCAGTAGTATCGGACAGGGGGAACAGCCCCAGCATTTT

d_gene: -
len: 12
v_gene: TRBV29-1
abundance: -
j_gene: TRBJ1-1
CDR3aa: CSVETLGTEAFF
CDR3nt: TGCAGCGTCGAGACTCTGGGCACTGAAGCTTTCTTT

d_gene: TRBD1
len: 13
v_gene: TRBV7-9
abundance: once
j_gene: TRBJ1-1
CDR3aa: CASSLDGQGMAFF
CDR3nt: TGTGCCAGCAGCTTAGACGGACAGGGGATGGCTTTCTTT

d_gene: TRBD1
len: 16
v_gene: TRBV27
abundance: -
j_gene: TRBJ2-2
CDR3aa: CASSPRAGGNTGELFF
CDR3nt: TGTGCCAGCAGTCCGAGGGCAGGGGGTAACACCGGGGAGCTGTTTTTT